This TCR beta chain was profiled in a study of a mutant IDH1 vaccine in newly diagnosed glioma. TCRdb keeps only in-frame clones here, not all; method: immunoSEQ multiplex PCR. The sample shows roughly 120,000 clones, roughly 78% of them seen only once. Time point reported: week 11, during vaccination. Each vaccine dose was 300 ug of mutant IDH1 20-mer peptide, with topical imiquimod. The CDR3 length is 15 residues. Germline CDR1 and CDR2: SSHAT and FNYEAQ (reference sequence). About this clone itself: What it binds is unknown. At one end, the junction sequence differs from germline, possibly due to a read error.

The material was PBMCs, obtained from a glioma patient whose treatment included an IDH1 peptide vaccine. The receptor comes from a middle-aged man with glioma. The chain links TRBV7-7 to TRBJ1-1; D may be TRBD1 (5 bases). In DNA, the CDR3 is TGTGCTAGCAGCCTGAGAAGGGGAAAGAACACTGAAGCTTTCTTT. Its protein is CASSLRRGKNTEAFF. The complete variable domain, with remaining parts taken from reference TRBV7-7 and TRBJ1-1, reads GAGVSQSPRYKVTKRGQDVTLRCDPISSHATLYWYQQALGQGPEFLTYFNYEAQPDKSGLPSDRFSAERPEGSISTLTIQRTEQRDSAMYRCASSLRRGKNTEAFFGQGTRLTVV.